This entry lists 21 T cell receptor beta chains sequenced from one sample in a study of control samples from healthy donors and cancer patients. Here immunoSEQ multiplex PCR was the method, and the copy in TCRdb shows in-frame clones only, minus some. The sample has 200,000 or so clones; about 93% are singletons. Sequences were obtained from blood. These receptors all stem from a man aged 45-60 years in good health.

The gene calls are TRBV11-3 and TRBJ2-1; TRBD1 agrees at 7 bases. This CDR3 has 14 residues. With V trimmed by 4 bases and J by 3 bases, 3 bases remained unmatched. Germline V gene sequence: CDR1 SGHNT, CDR2 YENEEA. CDR3 bases: TGTGCCAGCAGCTCCCGGGACAGCTACAATGAGCAGTTCTTC. Its protein is CASSSRDSYNEQFF.

The chain carries TRBV10-2 and TRBJ1-2, with D uncertain. CDR1 is WSHSY and CDR2 is SAAADI in the germline V gene. V dropped 1 base and J dropped 5 bases, with 5 bases sitting between them. The CDR3 runs 12 residues. In nucleotides, the CDR3 is TGCGCCAGCAGTGAGTACGGGTATGGCTACACCTTC. Amino acid sequence: CASSEYGYGYTF.

This chain connects TRBV13 to TRBJ1-5; possibly TRBD1 for D (6 bases). This CDR3 is built from 18 residues. From germline, CDR1 is PRHDT and CDR2 FYEKMQ (reference sequence). With 3 bases removed from V and 6 bases from J, the gap between germline ends came to 24 bases. The CDR3 DNA reads TGTGCCAGCAGCTTGAGCGGGGGCTCAGTGACTTTGACTCAGCCCCAGCATTTT. Translated, it gives CASSLSGGSVTLTQPQHF. Drawing the rest from reference TRBV13 and TRBJ1-5, the complete variable domain is AAGVIQSPRHLIKEKRETATLKCYPIPRHDTVYWYQQGPGQDPQFLISFYEKMQSDKGSIPDRFSAQQFSDYHSELNMSSLELGDSALYFCASSLSGGSVTLTQPQHFGDGTRLSIL.

This clone was observed a few times. The J gene is TRBJ1-6, the V gene TRBV28, with TRBD1 as a possible D gene (6 bases). V lost 6 bases, J lost 13 bases, and 13 bases lay in between. This CDR3 has 12 residues. CDR1 and CDR2 from the germline V gene are MDHEN and SYDVKM. This chain's CDR3 is CASREGTFPLHF. For the CDR3, the DNA is TGTGCCAGCAGGGAGGGGACATTCCCCCTCCACTTT. The variable domain in full, completed from reference TRBV28 and TRBJ1-6, reads DVKVTQSSRYLVKRTGEKVFLECVQDMDHENMFWYRQDPGLGLRLIYFSYDVKMKEKGDIPEGYSVSREKKERFSLILESASTNQTSMYLCASREGTFPLHFGNGTRLTVT.

This chain's CDR3 is CASSPQSLNTEAFF. CDR3 bases: TGCGCCAGCAGCCCCCAGTCCCTGAACACTGAAGCTTTCTTT. This sequence joins TRBV5-1 and TRBJ1-1; D is undetermined. V lost 4 bases to trimming and J lost 0 bases, with 10 bases between them. CDR3 length: 14 residues. The germline V gene encodes CDR1 SGHRS and CDR2 YFSETQ.

The gene calls are TRBV11-2 and TRBJ2-3; D gene unclear. V dropped 3 bases and J dropped 5 bases, with 9 bases sitting between them. This CDR3 has 13 amino acids. Germline CDR1 reads SGHAT; CDR2 reads FQNNGV. The DNA for the CDR3 is TGTGCCAGCAGCTTCCACGAGGTAGATACGCAGTATTTT. It codes for CASSFHEVDTQYF.

The chain employs TRBV10-2 and TRBJ1-2; tentative D call: TRBD1 (5 bases). V shed 3 bases and J shed 2 bases, with 13 bases lying between them. The CDR3 length is 15 residues. The germline V gene encodes CDR1 WSHSY and CDR2 SAAADI. The CDR3 region has the DNA TGCGCCAGCAGTGATACCTCGGGGGGGAACTATGGCTACACCTTC. Translating it yields CASSDTSGGNYGYTF.

The rearrangement uses TRBV7-6 and TRBJ2-1; 10 bases fit TRBD1. There are 16 residues in the CDR3. With V trimmed by 4 bases and J by 3 bases, 6 bases remained unmatched. Germline V lookup: CDR1 SGHVS, CDR2 FNYEAQ. The chain's CDR3 is CASSYGGQGGYNEQFF. The CDR3 DNA reads TGTGCCAGCAGCTACGGCGGACAGGGGGGCTACAATGAGCAGTTCTTC. The whole variable domain, filled in from reference TRBV7-6 and TRBJ2-1, reads GAGVSQSPRYKVTKRGQDVALRCDPISGHVSLYWYRQALGQGPEFLTYFNYEAQQDKSGLPNDRFSAERPEGSISTLTIQRTEQRDSAMYRCASSYGGQGGYNEQFFGPGTRLTVL.

The chain is built from TRBV27 and TRBJ1-2, with TRBD1 as a possible D gene (6 bases). The CDR3 loop spans 15 amino acids. Germline lookup yields CDR1 MNHEY and CDR2 SMNVEV (reference sequence). The germline V and J ends were trimmed by 5 bases and 0 bases, with 13 bases remaining between them. The CDR3 loop is CASSLGTPTNYGYTF. The CDR3 DNA sequence: TGTGCCAGCAGTCTCGGGACACCAACTAACTATGGCTACACCTTC.

The J gene is TRBJ1-1, the V gene TRBV9; no reliable D call. This CDR3 spans 13 amino acids. V dropped 4 bases and J dropped 3 bases, with 10 bases sitting between them. Germline-derived CDR1 and CDR2 are SGDLS and YYNGEE. The CDR3 DNA is TGTGCCAGCAGCTTCCGACCAGACACTGAAGCTTTCTTT. It yields the protein CASSFRPDTEAFF.

The chain uses TRBV6-2 or TRBV6-3 and TRBJ2-3; 13 bases agree with TRBD2. The V gene's germline CDR1 is MNHEY and CDR2 SVGEGT. The CDR3 runs 16 residues. The junction had 4 bases not matched to a gene; V was cut back by 6 bases and J by 1 base. CDR3 nucleotide sequence: TGTGCCAGCAGCCGTGGACTAGCGGGGGGCACAGATACGCAGTATTTT. Protein product: CASSRGLAGGTDTQYF.

CDR3 sequence reads: CASSPSAGQQPQHF. DNA of the CDR3: TGTGCCAGCTCCCCCTCGGCGGGGCAACAGCCCCAGCATTTT. The chain links TRBV18 to TRBJ1-5, with TRBD1 as a possible D gene (5 bases). CDR1 and CDR2 (germline): KGHSH, LQKENI. The length of the CDR3 is 14 residues. V was shortened by 6 bases and J by 7 bases, with 16 bases between the two germline ends.

The gene calls are TRBV11-2 and TRBJ2-7, with 8 bases that match TRBD1. The CDR3 length is 15 residues. With V trimmed by 5 bases and J by 9 bases, 15 bases remained unmatched. From germline, CDR1 is SGHAT and CDR2 FQNNGV. In nucleotides, the CDR3 is TGTGCCAGCAGCCGCTTGAGGACAGGGAGTATTTGGCAGTACTTC. Encoded protein: CASSRLRTGSIWQYF.

The J gene is TRBJ2-6, the V gene TRBV28, with D possibly TRBD2 on 6 matching bases. V shed 5 bases and J shed 2 bases, with 19 bases lying between them. Germline V gives CDR1 MDHEN, CDR2 SYDVKM. The CDR3 spans 18 residues. The CDR3: CASSPPPGPGAGANVLTF. The CDR3 DNA sequence: TGTGCCAGCAGTCCCCCACCGGGCCCGGGGGCTGGGGCCAACGTCCTGACTTTC.

The chain has TRBV7-8 and TRBJ1-5; 8 nucleotides match TRBD1. V shed 5 bases and J 2 bases; nucleotides not matched to a gene: 5. Germline values: CDR1 SGHVS, CDR2 FQNEAQ. The CDR3 length is 15 residues. The DNA of the CDR3 is TGTGCCAGCAGCCCCCAGGGGGCGGGCAATCAGCCCCAGCATTTT. Amino acid sequence: CASSPQGAGNQPQHF.

The chain links TRBV6-5 to TRBJ1-6; TRBD1 is a possible D gene (5 bases). V dropped 5 bases and J dropped 12 bases, with 17 bases sitting between them. The CDR3 has 14 residues. From germline, CDR1 is MNHEY and CDR2 SVGAGI. The DNA of the CDR3 is TGTGCCAGCAGTAAAAAAGGGACCGGCGGACCCCTCCACTTT. It specifies CASSKKGTGGPLHF.

V usage is TRBV12-5 and J usage is TRBJ2-1, with D possibly called TRBD1 or TRBD2 (6 bases each). Per the germline V gene, CDR1 is LGHNT and CDR2 is FRNRAP. V lost 10 bases and J lost 6, with 19 bases in between. CDR3 size: 14 residues. This chain's CDR3 is CATSPPGGGNEQFF. The CDR3 nucleotides are TGTGCTACCAGCCCCCCCGGGGGCGGCAATGAGCAGTTCTTC.

V is TRBV7-9 and J is TRBJ2-6, with a possible D match to TRBD1 (6 bases). Trimming cost V 5 bases and J 2 bases, with 19 bases left between them. This CDR3 spans 18 amino acids. Germline CDR1 is SEHNR and CDR2 is FQNEAQ (reference sequence). The CDR3 region has the DNA TGTGCCAGCAGCCGGGGACAAACTCTCGTCCCTGGGGCCAACGTCCTGACTTTC. Translated, it gives CASSRGQTLVPGANVLTF.

This chain links TRBV6-2 or TRBV6-3 with TRBJ2-7; D tentatively fits TRBD1 or TRBD2 (5 bases each). CDR1 MNHEY and CDR2 SVGEGT come from the germline V gene. The CDR3 length is 13 residues. V lost 6 bases and J lost 0, with 9 bases in between. Here the CDR3 reads CASSRDASYEQYV. The CDR3 coding sequence is TGTGCCAGCAGCCGGGACGCCTCCTACGAGCAGTACGTC.

The chain couples TRBV7-9 to TRBJ1-1, with a weak D call TRBD1 (5 bases). In germline, CDR1 is SEHNR, CDR2 FQNEAQ (reference sequence). This CDR3 comprises 14 residues. The V end was cut by 3 bases, the J end by 0 bases, with 8 bases between. The CDR3 nucleotides are TGTGCCAGCAGCTTGCGACAGATGAACACTGAAGCTTTCTTT. It yields the protein CASSLRQMNTEAFF.

The CDR3 is CASSPRTGSYNEQFF. The CDR3 DNA follows: TGTGCCAGCTCACCAAGGACAGGGTCTTACAATGAGCAGTTCTTC. The chain is built from TRBV18 and TRBJ2-1, with TRBD1 matching 8 bases. This CDR3 comprises 15 residues. Germline V CDR1 and CDR2: KGHSH, LQKENI. The V gene end was trimmed by 2 bases and the J gene end by 4 bases; junction bases not matched to a gene: 4.